This T cell receptor (beta chain) was captured by sequencing in a study of T cell responses to AZD1222 COVID-19 vaccine (dated by TCRdb to the early 2020s). Background for the entire study: Because spike-specific TCR depth and breadth did not differ between the two schedules, AZD1222 recipients who got a second dose at roughly 4 weeks were pooled with those who got a second dose at roughly 12 weeks. A total of more than 230 trial participants underwent TCR sequencing, of whom roughly 210 had received two doses of AZD1222 and about 25 had received two doses of the MenACWY control vaccine. Trial participants were enrolled by age into subgroups of 18-55, 56-69 and 70-plus years, and roughly 150, 30 and 60 TCR-sequenced participants, respectively, were included in these subgroups.

Points on this clone: The antigen it binds to is not known. No base quality information exists; no much larger clone differs at one position.

The intended sense of this specimen's time point label: baseline before first vaccination. Samples from vaccinated people were obtained from the UK trials COV001 and COV002, which included a single-blind randomized controlled phase 2/3 trial of AZD1222 (ChAdOx1 nCoV-19) in healthy adults. For TCRbeta chain sequencing, PBMC samples were collected from trial participants at day 0 and at day 28 after the second dose. The research as a whole found: Conclusions about previously exposed vaccinees were limited because only a handful of AZD1222 recipients were SARS-CoV-2 seropositive at baseline. No day 14 peak-response samples were available, so repertoires were characterized only after the peak T cell response. Epitopes outside the regions mutated in the B.1.351 and B.1.1.7 variants were reportedly recognized by nearly half of the unique spike-specific TCRs. Spike-specific TCR breadth and depth rose significantly after two AZD1222 doses compared with day 0 and with MenACWY recipients. The 56-69-year group was small, and its depth increase did not reach significance, likely because of low power. The vaccine-associated CD4 TCRs covered the entire spike protein, and the dominant responses fell in regions 160-218 and 743-854. Participants were mostly white British, with more females than males. The authors suggested clonal diversity may have been underestimated.

The CDR3 regions of human TCRbeta chains were subjected to immunosequencing. The original pipeline was this. TCRs in the repertoires were matched against a reference library of SARS-CoV-2-specific TCRs that had been generated with the MIRA antigen-specificity platform. Breadth meant the fraction of unique TCRs that were SARS-CoV-2-associated, whereas depth meant the fraction of total T cells that were SARS-CoV-2-associated. Each spike-specific TCR was assigned to its reactive spike region and to a CD4 or CD8 class using the MIRA data. Log10-transformed breadth and depth values were compared by one-way ANOVA with Sidak's multiple comparisons tests. TCRdb limited this immuneACCESS table to in-frame rearrangements with V and J called. A share of clones is missing; checked studies link under half to unresolved V genes, and the rest is unexplained. V and J calls and clone size are those listed in that table; D and trimming were worked out from the DNA. The sample data list about 110,000 clones, and more than 75% of these were observed just once. The ten largest clones add up to roughly 9.2% of the sample.

V and J lose 6 bases and 8 bases, and a span of 23 bases separates them. From the cysteine through the phenylalanine, the CDR3 covers 16 amino acids. The retained sequence is limited to the CDR3, 48 bases, with the frame set at the first base. CDR1 and CDR2, looked up from the germline V gene, are LGHNT and FRNRAP. Rearrangement joined TRBV12-5 to TRBJ2-1; confidence is insufficient to name the D gene. The clonotype comes from an adult in good health. The sample consisted of peripheral blood, taken on day 0 of AZD1222 vaccination. The sequenced DNA is TGTGCTAGTGGCTTAGATTGGCAGGCCACGACCTATGAGCAGTTCTTC. This sequence encodes CASGLDWQATTYEQFF.